A single sample gave rise to the 16 T cell receptor beta chains below, sequenced in a study of cytomegalovirus exposure and HLA in healthy donors. Here immunoSEQ multiplex PCR was the method, and the copy in TCRdb shows in-frame clones only, minus some. The sample consists of roughly 250,000 clones, around 88% of them appearing once. Sequenced input: PBMCs. Every receptor here comes from a woman younger than 45 in good health and CMV-seropositive.

V gene TRBV27 combines with J gene TRBJ2-1; a weak D match, TRBD2 (6 bases). V gave up 0 bases and J gave up 3 bases, with 6 bases separating them. This CDR3 comprises 14 residues. Per the germline V gene, CDR1 is MNHEY and CDR2 is SMNVEV (reference sequence). The chain's CDR3 is CASSLSDYYNEQFF. The DNA for the CDR3 is TGTGCCAGCAGTTTATCGGACTACTACAATGAGCAGTTCTTC.

This clone has a single count. This chain connects TRBV4-1 to TRBJ2-7; TRBD1 agrees at 7 bases. The CDR3 loop spans 15 amino acids. In germline, CDR1 is MGHRA, CDR2 YSYEKL. After removal of 4 bases from V and 0 bases from J, the junction contained 6 bases not matched to a gene. In nucleotides, the CDR3 is TGCGCCAGCAGCCCCACAGGGGAAAGCTCCTACGAGCAGTACTTC. This sequence encodes CASSPTGESSYEQYF.

The genes are TRBV30 and TRBJ1-1; no clear D. CDR1 is GTSNPN and CDR2 is SVGIG in the germline V gene (reference sequence). Trimming pared 6 bases from V and 1 base from J, leaving 9 bases between. CDR3 length: 12 amino acids. CDR3 protein: CACRSGNTEAFF. The DNA of the CDR3 is TGTGCCTGTAGATCCGGGAACACTGAAGCTTTCTTT.

The chain joins TRBV14 to TRBJ2-7; 9 bases line up with TRBD2. The germline V gene encodes CDR1 SGHDN and CDR2 FVKESK. The CDR3 covers 15 residues. V lost 4 bases to trimming and J lost 2 bases; unmatched junction nucleotides: 6. The CDR3 bases are TGTGCCAGCAGCCGAGGACTAGCGACAGCCTACGAGCAGTACTTC. Amino acid sequence: CASSRGLATAYEQYF.

The chain carries TRBV2 and TRBJ2-1; 14 bases align to TRBD2. Germline values: CDR1 SNHLY, CDR2 FYNNEI. The CDR3 runs 15 residues. The V and J ends lost 6 bases and 6 bases, in that order; junction bases with no gene match: 4. The CDR3 sequence: CASRGGLAGVNEQFF. Here the CDR3 DNA reads TGTGCCAGCAGGGGGGGACTAGCGGGAGTCAATGAGCAGTTCTTC.

This clone appeared a single time. The chain recombines TRBV27 with TRBJ2-7; D is possibly TRBD2 (7 bases). Germline V gene sequence: CDR1 MNHEY, CDR2 SMNVEV (reference sequence). Trimming pared 6 bases from V and 5 bases from J, leaving 20 bases between. This CDR3 has 15 amino acids. The CDR3 region has the DNA TGTGCCAGCAGCCCTGGGGGGGCCCAGAGGCACGAGCAGTACTTC. This sequence encodes CASSPGGAQRHEQYF.

The rearrangement joins TRBV4-1 to TRBJ2-2; no reliable D call. The CDR3 extends over 12 amino acids. Trimming pared 6 bases from V and 5 bases from J, leaving 7 bases between. The germline CDR1 and CDR2 sequences are MGHRA and YSYEKL. The CDR3: CASRSKTGELFF. CDR3 bases: TGCGCCAGCAGATCTAAGACCGGGGAGCTGTTTTTT.

The V gene is TRBV30, the J gene TRBJ1-2, with 7 positions matching TRBD1. CDR1 and CDR2 (germline): GTSNPN, SVGIG (reference sequence). The CDR3 runs to 15 residues. V was clipped by 4 bases and J by 4 bases; unmatched bases: 12. CDR3 in DNA: TGTGCCTGGACCCACACGACCGGGACAGCCTATGGCTACACCTTC. Protein sequence: CAWTHTTGTAYGYTF.

The genes are TRBV5-1 and TRBJ2-7; D uncertain. Per germline, CDR1 SGHRS and CDR2 YFSETQ. Trimming left V 7 bases short and J 6 bases short, with 20 bases between. The CDR3 has 14 residues. The CDR3 coding sequence is TGCGCCAGCGGCATGATGACACCCGGTTCCGAGCAGTACTTC. Translating gives CASGMMTPGSEQYF.

V is TRBV7-3 and J is TRBJ2-1; 9 bases are a match to TRBD2. The germline V gene encodes CDR1 SGHTA and CDR2 FQGTGA. V shed 5 bases, J shed 5 bases, and the junction held 7 bases outside the gene matches. This CDR3 has 15 amino acids. The DNA for the CDR3 is TGTGCCAGCAGCCCCTCTAGCGGGATAGACAATGAGCAGTTCTTC. As protein: CASSPSSGIDNEQFF.

This clone was seen once. This chain connects TRBV5-1 to TRBJ2-5; a weak D match, TRBD2 (6 bases). The CDR3 totals 14 residues. Germline V CDR1 and CDR2: SGHRS, YFSETQ. V was clipped by 4 bases and J by 5 bases, with 15 bases between them. The CDR3 nucleotides read TGCGCCAGCAGCCCATTGGGGGGAGTCGAGACCCAGTACTTC. This encodes CASSPLGGVETQYF.

The chain joins TRBV27 to TRBJ2-3; D is uncertain. Germline CDR1 and CDR2: MNHEY and SMNVEV (reference sequence). Trimming left V 3 bases short and J 6 bases short, with 16 bases between. This CDR3 comprises 15 residues. DNA for the CDR3: TGTGCCAGCAGTTTTGAGATCGGGTTTAAGGATACGCAGTATTTT. Its protein product is CASSFEIGFKDTQYF.

This chain connects TRBV19 to TRBJ2-1; 7 nucleotides line up with TRBD1. The CDR3 is 16 residues long. Germline V gene data show CDR1 as LNHDA and CDR2 as SQIVND (reference sequence). With V trimmed by 7 bases and J by 2 bases, 11 bases remained unmatched. Written as DNA, the CDR3 is TGTGCCAGTACCCGGAGTCGGGACAGTACCTACAATGAGCAGTTCTTC. Translating gives CASTRSRDSTYNEQFF.

The V and J genes are TRBV27 and TRBJ1-4; D remains unclear. Looked up from germline, CDR1 is MNHEY and CDR2 is SMNVEV (reference sequence). This CDR3 contains 13 residues. The ends were cut back, 5 bases at V and 5 bases at J, with 9 bases in the middle. The CDR3 nucleotides read TGTGCCAGCAGTCTTGACATAAATGAAAAACTGTTTTTT. Its protein is CASSLDINEKLFF.

The V gene is TRBV5-1, the J gene TRBJ2-1; 11 bases map to TRBD2. The germline gives CDR1 SGHRS, CDR2 YFSETQ. V lost 0 bases to trimming and J lost 7 bases; unmatched junction nucleotides: 15. The CDR3 runs 19 residues. CDR3 sequence (DNA): TGCGCCAGCAGCTTGGGGGCACTAGCGGGAGAAGTGGGGTGGAATGAGCAGTTCTTC. The encoded protein is CASSLGALAGEVGWNEQFF. Based on the CDR3 plus reference TRBV5-1 and TRBJ2-1, the full variable domain is KAGVTQTPRYLIKTRGQQVTLSCSPISGHRSVSWYQQTPGQGLQFLFEYFSETQRNKGNFPGRFSGRQFSNSRSEMNVSTLELGDSALYLCASSLGALAGEVGWNEQFFGPGTRLTVL.

The V and J genes are TRBV28 and TRBJ2-7, with TRBD1 matching over 9 bases. The J segment lost 4 bases and the V segment lost 3 bases, leaving 10 bases of the junction unmatched. Looked up from germline, CDR1 is MDHEN and CDR2 is SYDVKM. The CDR3 covers 16 residues. The CDR3 sequence is CASSFHPGQGLYEQYF. CDR3 DNA: TGTGCCAGCAGTTTCCATCCGGGACAGGGCCTATACGAGCAGTACTTC.